The source of this T cell receptor (beta chain) is a study of PD-1 blockade in classical Hodgkin lymphoma. Whole-study context: Patients were infused with nivolumab 3 mg/kg every 2 weeks. Study observations and caveats: Repertoire differences have undefined causes, possibly disease activity or prior therapy. Prior to therapy, complete responders displayed diversity much like that of newly diagnosed patients.

Sequencing was performed with immunoSEQ multiplex PCR; in TCRdb, only in-frame clones are kept and a portion is missing. The data contain approximately 14,000 clones, roughly 86% of them singletons. In this sample, this clone is medium-sized (0.01 to 0.1%). Its specificity is unknown. The germline CDR1 and CDR2 sequences are SGHRS and YFSETQ. Trimming took off 0 bases at V and 6 bases at J, with 6 bases between the two ends. This CDR3 has 12 amino acids. No patient escaped relapse after autologous stem cell transplantation, and brentuximab vedotin exposure varied. The J gene is TRBJ1-1, the V gene TRBV5-1; D is unresolved. This clonotype was sampled from a human donor with classical Hodgkin lymphoma. The source material was peripheral blood mononuclear cells (PBMCs), sampled at baseline. The DNA of the CDR3 is TGCGCCAGCAGCTTGGCCGGGCCTGAAGCTTTCTTT. Translating gives CASSLAGPEAFF.